Detailed here is one TCR beta chain. This sample is part of a study of human T cells and chemical hapten exposure. The CDR3 extends over 18 amino acids. Germline values: CDR1 MNHNS, CDR2 SASEGT. The V and J ends lost 4 bases and 0 bases respectively, with 16 bases between them. From the RACE reads, TCRdb called clonotypes with MiXCR, one entry per CDR3 protein. This sample carries 95,000 to 150,000 distinct CDR3 sequences, approximately 13% of them seen once, and the ten largest clones take 2.8%. Time point described: pre-sensitization, week 0. The treatment denotes: therapeutic diphenylcyclopropenone sensitization with weekly scalp DPC.

This sample comprised whole blood, obtained in connection with sensitization to the hapten diphenylcyclopropenone (DPC). The source is a woman between 18 and 29 years old with alopecia areata. Some clones in this sample may be carry-over from other donors' samples. The J gene is TRBJ2-6, the V gene TRBV6-1; no reliable D call. This chain's CDR3 is CASSALLDSYSGANVLTF. CDR3 nucleotide sequence: TGTGCCAGCAGTGCCCTACTCGATTCCTACTCTGGGGCCAACGTCCTGACTTTC.